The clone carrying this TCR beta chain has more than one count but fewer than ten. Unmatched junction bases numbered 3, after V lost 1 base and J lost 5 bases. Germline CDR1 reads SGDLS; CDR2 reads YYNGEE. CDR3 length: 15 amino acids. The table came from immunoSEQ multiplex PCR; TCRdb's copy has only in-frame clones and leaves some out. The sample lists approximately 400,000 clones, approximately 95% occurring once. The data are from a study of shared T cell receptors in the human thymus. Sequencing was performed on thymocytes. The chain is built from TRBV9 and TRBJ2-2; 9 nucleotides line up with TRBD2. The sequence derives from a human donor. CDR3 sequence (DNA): TGTGCCAGCAGCGTACGGCTAGCGGGAACCGGGGAGCTGTTTTTT. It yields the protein CASSVRLAGTGELFF.